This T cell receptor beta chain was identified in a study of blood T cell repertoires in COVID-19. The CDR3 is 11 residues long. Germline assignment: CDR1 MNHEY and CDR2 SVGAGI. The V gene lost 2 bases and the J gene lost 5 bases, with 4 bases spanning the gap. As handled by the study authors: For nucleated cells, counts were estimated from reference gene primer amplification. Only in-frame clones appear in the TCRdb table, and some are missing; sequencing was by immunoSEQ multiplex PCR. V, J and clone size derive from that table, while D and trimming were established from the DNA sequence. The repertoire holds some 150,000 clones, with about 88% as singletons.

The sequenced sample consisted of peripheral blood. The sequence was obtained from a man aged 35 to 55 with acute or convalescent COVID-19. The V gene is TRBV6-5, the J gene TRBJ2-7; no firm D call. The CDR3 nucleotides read TGTGCCAGCAGTTACATCGACGAGCAGTACTTC. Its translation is CASSYIDEQYF.